A single sample gave rise to the 31 T cell receptor beta chains below, sequenced in a study of cytomegalovirus exposure and HLA in healthy donors (dated by TCRdb to about 2017). Library creation used the immunoSEQ multiplex PCR assay. For the multiplex PCR, a mixture combining 60 forward primers for TCR Vbeta segments and 13 reverse primers for TCR Jbeta segments was used. TCRdb stores this immuneACCESS table with in-frame sequences only. Part of the clones is absent; in the studies checked, under half of the shortfall reflects unresolved V genes, and no reason is known for the rest. The sample table shows some 200,000 clones, and roughly four fifths are seen once. In total, the top ten clones hold approximately 6.5% of the sample. Specimen: PBMCs. The receptor set was obtained from a woman between 50 and 59 years old in good health and CMV-seropositive.

This chain connects TRBV2 to TRBJ2-1; D is perhaps TRBD2 (8 bases). Trimming took off 5 bases at V and 9 bases at J, with 23 bases between the two ends. This CDR3 has 16 amino acids. Germline CDR1 reads SNHLY; CDR2 reads FYNNEI. The CDR3 nucleotides are TGTGCCAGCAGTCCCCAGGGGGAACGGGGGGGTAGTGAGCAGTTCTTC. It encodes CASSPQGERGGSEQFF.

This clone showed up just a few times. V gene TRBV6-5 combines with J gene TRBJ2-2, with 7 nucleotides matching TRBD1. With V trimmed by 4 bases and J by 4 bases, 3 bases remained unmatched. Germline V CDR1 and CDR2: MNHEY, SVGAGI. This CDR3 contains 14 residues. This CDR3 reads CASSLGQLTGELFF. The CDR3 DNA follows: TGTGCCAGCAGTTTGGGACAGCTCACCGGGGAGCTGTTTTTT.

The chain combines TRBV5-1 with TRBJ1-1; D is uncertain. Germline V gene sequence: CDR1 SGHRS, CDR2 YFSETQ. V lost 4 bases to trimming and J lost 4 bases, with 17 bases between them. This CDR3 region has 15 residues. The CDR3 reads CASSPIPRSPTEAFF. CDR3 DNA: TGCGCCAGCAGCCCCATTCCGCGCTCCCCCACTGAAGCTTTCTTT.

This chain uses TRBV2 with TRBJ1-1, with D hard to call. The CDR3 contains 15 residues. The germline V and J ends were trimmed by 3 bases and 3 bases, with 14 bases remaining between them. Germline V CDR1 and CDR2: SNHLY, FYNNEI. CDR3 sequence: CASSDFVSRDTEAFF. DNA for the CDR3: TGTGCCAGCAGTGACTTTGTCTCGCGGGACACTGAAGCTTTCTTT.

The chain couples TRBV30 to TRBJ2-7, with a tentative D call TRBD1 (7 bases). Trimming pared 5 bases from V and 8 bases from J, leaving 16 bases between. Looked up from germline, CDR1 is GTSNPN and CDR2 is SVGIG (reference sequence). The CDR3 is 12 amino acids. The CDR3 DNA reads as TGTGCCTGGGCCCCCTCAGGGGGGAAGCAGTACTTC. It yields the protein CAWAPSGGKQYF.

V usage is TRBV7-8 and J usage is TRBJ2-3; 7 positions agree with TRBD2. Germline loops: CDR1 SGHVS, CDR2 FQNEAQ. The CDR3 totals 12 residues. J gave up 3 bases and V 6 bases, and 0 bases lay outside the gene matches. Here the CDR3 reads CASRRGTDTQYF. The DNA for the CDR3 is TGTGCCAGCAGGCGGGGGACAGATACGCAGTATTTT. The full variable domain, its missing parts supplied by reference TRBV7-8 and TRBJ2-3, is GAGVSQSPRYKVAKRGQDVALRCDPISGHVSLFWYQQALGQGPEFLTYFQNEAQLDKSGLPSDRFFAERPEGSVSTLKIQRTQQEDSAVYLCASRRGTDTQYFGPGTRLTVL.

The chain links TRBV19 to TRBJ2-2, with 11 bases that match TRBD1. The CDR3 has 16 residues. V dropped 9 bases and J dropped 7; count of bases not matched to a gene: 13. The germline V gene has CDR1 LNHDA and CDR2 SQIVND (reference sequence). The CDR3 region is CASRGRTGGGGGELFF. The DNA for the CDR3 is TGTGCCAGCCGAGGGAGGACAGGGGGCGGTGGCGGGGAGCTGTTTTTT.

V gene TRBV28 combines with J gene TRBJ2-1; 13 bases match TRBD2. With 4 bases clipped from V and 9 bases from J, the junction kept 6 bases outside the gene matches. CDR1 and CDR2 (germline): MDHEN, SYDVKM. This CDR3 has 15 amino acids. The CDR3 loop is CASSSLAGGPSEQFF. The CDR3 DNA is TGTGCCAGCAGTTCACTAGCGGGAGGGCCGAGTGAGCAGTTCTTC.

The V gene is TRBV18, the J gene TRBJ2-5, with TRBD2 matching 8 bases. With 3 bases clipped from V and 4 bases from J, the junction kept 1 base outside the gene matches. Germline CDR1 is KGHSH and CDR2 is LQKENI. The CDR3 loop spans 13 amino acids. CDR3 loop: CASSPREGETQYF. CDR3 in DNA: TGTGCCAGCTCACCTCGGGAGGGAGAGACCCAGTACTTC.

The J gene is TRBJ2-1, the V gene TRBV19, with 9 bases matching TRBD1. This CDR3 comprises 15 residues. Germline CDR1 LNHDA, CDR2 SQIVND (reference sequence). Trimming removed 6 bases from V and 0 bases from J; junction bases left unmatched: 3. The CDR3, as DNA: TGTGCCAGTAGCCTGGGACAGGGCTCCTACAATGAGCAGTTCTTC. Translated, it gives CASSLGQGSYNEQFF.

This chain links TRBV4-1 with TRBJ2-7, with TRBD2 matching over 7 bases. The CDR3 is 16 residues long. CDR1 MGHRA and CDR2 YSYEKL come from the germline V gene. V was pared by 0 bases and J by 1 base, with 6 bases of the junction left unmatched. In nucleotides, the CDR3 is TGCGCCAGCAGCCAAGATGCGGGAGCGGATTCCTACGAGCAGTACTTC. It translates to CASSQDAGADSYEQYF.

This rearrangement joins TRBV7-6 to TRBJ2-5; possible D gene TRBD2, 5 bases. The CDR3 loop spans 14 amino acids. Germline CDR1 reads SGHVS; CDR2 reads FNYEAQ. V was pared by 1 base and J by 5 bases, with 11 bases between. Here the CDR3 reads CASSLGASSETQYF. DNA of the CDR3: TGTGCCAGCAGCTTAGGGGCTAGCTCGGAGACCCAGTACTTC.

This rearrangement joins TRBV30 to TRBJ2-7; TRBD2 matches at 8 bases. This CDR3 comprises 15 residues. The germline gives CDR1 GTSNPN, CDR2 SVGIG (reference sequence). The V gene end was trimmed by 3 bases and the J gene end by 0 bases; junction bases not matched to a gene: 7. The chain's CDR3 is CAWRYLAGLSYEQYF. In DNA, the CDR3 is TGTGCCTGGAGGTATCTAGCGGGCCTCTCCTACGAGCAGTACTTC.

The rearrangement links TRBV7-6 to TRBJ2-5; D might be TRBD2 (6 bases). This CDR3 is built from 16 residues. V was shortened by 1 base and J by 0 bases, with 12 bases between the two germline ends. The germline CDR1 and CDR2 sequences are SGHVS and FNYEAQ. The CDR3 DNA follows: TGTGCCAGCAGCTTAGATACTAGCAGTTACCAAGAGACCCAGTACTTC. It specifies CASSLDTSSYQETQYF.

The chain combines TRBV6-4 with TRBJ2-1; D is possibly TRBD1 (6 bases). This CDR3 contains 15 residues. CDR1 MRHNA and CDR2 SNTAGT come from the germline V gene. V was pared by 6 bases and J by 0 bases, with 12 bases between. CDR3 amino acids: CASSTGHSSYNEQFF. The CDR3 nucleotides read TGTGCCAGCAGCACGGGACACAGCTCCTACAATGAGCAGTTCTTC.

The rearrangement links TRBV7-2 to TRBJ1-5; 10 bases are shared with TRBD1. V gave up 0 bases and J gave up 0 bases; unmatched junction bases: 8. This CDR3 contains 19 residues. Germline values: CDR1 SGHTA, CDR2 FQGNSA. DNA of the CDR3: TGTGCCAGCAGCTTAGCACTGACAGGGGGCGCGTATAGCAATCAGCCCCAGCATTTT. Its protein product is CASSLALTGGAYSNQPQHF.

This rearrangement joins TRBV28 to TRBJ1-2; no reliable D call. CDR1 is MDHEN and CDR2 is SYDVKM in the germline V gene. The V end lost 6 bases, the J end lost 4 bases, and 9 bases lay between the germline ends. CDR3 length: 12 residues. The CDR3 loop is CASRNAGYGYTF. The CDR3 DNA sequence: TGTGCCAGCAGAAACGCGGGCTATGGCTACACCTTC.

V and J are TRBV21-1 and TRBJ2-7; TRBD1 reflects the table's D call only, with no check against the DNA. TRBV21-1 is listed as a pseudogene. The CDR3 extends over 16 amino acids. The CDR3 sequence is CASNWGPGFIFYEQYF. CDR3 DNA sequence: TGTGCCAGCAACTGGGGCCCGGGTTTCATTTTCTACGAGCAGTACTTC.

The V gene is TRBV28, the J gene TRBJ1-5, with 8 bases matching TRBD1. Per the germline V gene, CDR1 is MDHEN and CDR2 is SYDVKM. V shed 4 bases, J shed 0 bases, and the junction held 17 bases outside the gene matches. The CDR3 totals 20 residues. The CDR3 spells CASSSWAGGTGAYSNQPQHF. The CDR3, as DNA: TGTGCCAGCAGTTCCTGGGCGGGAGGGACAGGAGCTTATAGCAATCAGCCCCAGCATTTT. Drawing the rest from reference TRBV28 and TRBJ1-5, the complete variable domain is DVKVTQSSRYLVKRTGEKVFLECVQDMDHENMFWYRQDPGLGLRLIYFSYDVKMKEKGDIPEGYSVSREKKERFSLILESASTNQTSMYLCASSSWAGGTGAYSNQPQHFGDGTRLSIL.

The chain links TRBV6-5 to TRBJ1-5, with a weak D call TRBD1 (5 bases). Germline assignment: CDR1 MNHEY and CDR2 SVGAGI. This CDR3 region has 13 residues. Trimming removed 10 bases at V and 6 bases at J, with 16 bases between. CDR3 DNA sequence: TGTGCCACCTCAAGGGGAAAGAGTCAGCCCCAGCATTTT. Protein: CATSRGKSQPQHF.

The chain combines TRBV5-1 with TRBJ2-7; 9 nucleotides line up with TRBD2. Germline V gives CDR1 SGHRS, CDR2 YFSETQ. The CDR3 runs to 16 residues. Trimming at V came to 5 bases and at J to 3 bases, leaving 12 bases not matched to a gene. The CDR3 DNA reads as TGCGCCAGCAGTATTACCACTAGCGGGCCCATCTACGAGCAGTACTTC. This sequence encodes CASSITTSGPIYEQYF. The full variable domain, completed using reference TRBV5-1 and TRBJ2-7, is KAGVTQTPRYLIKTRGQQVTLSCSPISGHRSVSWYQQTPGQGLQFLFEYFSETQRNKGNFPGRFSGRQFSNSRSEMNVSTLELGDSALYLCASSITTSGPIYEQYFGPGTRLTVT.

The CDR3 sequence is CASSLGGRGFTDTQYF. The CDR3 DNA reads TGTGCCAGCAGCTTAGGGGGCAGGGGATTCACAGATACGCAGTATTTT. V and J are TRBV7-8 and TRBJ2-3; D perhaps matches TRBD1 (6 bases). Trimming left V 1 base short and J 2 bases short, with 13 bases between. The CDR3 length is 16 residues. Germline CDR1 is SGHVS and CDR2 is FQNEAQ.

The chain has TRBV27 and TRBJ2-7; 11 bases are shared with TRBD1. Germline V gives CDR1 MNHEY, CDR2 SMNVEV (reference sequence). V shed 6 bases, J shed 7 bases, and the junction held 8 bases outside the gene matches. The CDR3 extends over 14 amino acids. DNA of the CDR3: TGTGCCAGCAGGGCGGACAGGGGGCGTAGGGAGCAGTACTTC. Translation gives CASRADRGRREQYF.

In DNA form, the CDR3 reads TGTGCCAGCAGCCTGACCCAGGGGGCAGATACGCAGTATTTT. As protein: CASSLTQGADTQYF. V usage is TRBV7-9 and J usage is TRBJ2-3; 7 nucleotides agree with TRBD1. The CDR3 length is 14 residues. V lost 5 bases and J lost 4; bases outside the gene matches: 6. Germline lookup yields CDR1 SEHNR and CDR2 FQNEAQ (reference sequence). Based on the CDR3 plus reference TRBV7-9 and TRBJ2-3, the full variable domain is DTGVSQNPRHKITKRGQNVTFRCDPISEHNRLYWYRQTLGQGPEFLTYFQNEAQLEKSRLLSDRFSAERPKGSFSTLEIQRTEQGDSAMYLCASSLTQGADTQYFGPGTRLTVL.

The chain joins TRBV9 to TRBJ1-1; no clear D gene. Germline CDR1 SGDLS, CDR2 YYNGEE. Trimming pared 0 bases from V and 1 base from J, leaving 10 bases between. This CDR3 is built from 15 residues. CDR3 in amino acids: CASSVATGGNTEAFF. The CDR3 nucleotides are TGTGCCAGCAGCGTAGCGACCGGCGGGAACACTGAAGCTTTCTTT.

The chain combines TRBV6-6 with TRBJ1-5; D is uncertain. The V and J ends lost 6 bases and 1 base respectively, with 10 bases between them. This CDR3 has 14 residues. CDR1 and CDR2 from the germline V gene are MNHNY and SVGAGI (reference sequence). CDR3 in DNA: TGTGCCAGCAGCGGGTTCGGGAGCAATCAGCCCCAGCATTTT. As protein: CASSGFGSNQPQHF.

Comments on this clone: The junction departs from germline at one end; a sequencing error may be responsible. The same CDR3 arises from other DNA sequences in this sample as well. The V call is TRBV28, the J call TRBJ2-7; tentatively, D is TRBD2 (6 bases). The CDR3 contains 13 residues. Germline values: CDR1 MDHEN, CDR2 SYDVKM. The CDR3, as DNA: TGTGCCAGCAGTTTCGGCGGGACCTACGAGCAGTACTTT. Translation: CASSFGGTYEQYF.

The V and J genes are TRBV7-9 and TRBJ2-1; 8 positions match TRBD1. The V segment lost 3 bases and the J segment 7 bases; nucleotides outside the gene matches: 8. This CDR3 has 15 residues. CDR1 SEHNR and CDR2 FQNEAQ come from the germline V gene (reference sequence). The CDR3 bases are TGTGCCAGCAGCTTGGGACAGGCCAGGGAAAATGAGCAGTTCTTC. Protein product: CASSLGQARENEQFF.

This clone turned up a few times. The rearrangement uses TRBV9 and TRBJ1-2; a possible D gene is TRBD1 (6 bases). The CDR3 length is 14 residues. Germline V gene sequence: CDR1 SGDLS, CDR2 YYNGEE. V lost 4 bases to trimming and J lost 3 bases, with 13 bases between them. The CDR3 here is CASSPGQPDYGYTF. The CDR3 region has the DNA TGTGCCAGCAGCCCAGGACAGCCGGACTATGGCTACACCTTC.

In its sample, this clone was seen once. This chain uses TRBV5-4 with TRBJ2-1; TRBD2 aligns across 13 bases. Germline V gene data show CDR1 as SGHNT and CDR2 as YYREEE (reference sequence). The CDR3 runs to 19 residues. Unmatched junction bases numbered 17, after V lost 4 bases and J lost 7 bases. CDR3 DNA sequence: TGTGCCAGCAGCATAGGACTAGCGGGGGTCCCTCGGGTTCGGAATGAGCAGTTCTTC. Its protein product is CASSIGLAGVPRVRNEQFF.

The CDR3 coding sequence is TGCAGCGGGGGACTAGCGGCCAATGAGCAGTTCTTC. Its protein product is CSGGLAANEQFF. V and J are TRBV29-1 and TRBJ2-1, with 11 positions matching TRBD2. V dropped 7 bases and J dropped 6; count of bases not matched to a gene: 2. CDR1 and CDR2 (germline): SQVTM, ANQGSEA. The CDR3 has 12 residues.